The entry below describes one TCR beta chain. The sample is drawn from a study of cytomegalovirus exposure and HLA in healthy donors. In the PCR, 60 Vbeta and 13 Jbeta primers were used. Per the authors' pipeline: A later analysis counted 65 million to 95 million unique TCR beta chains, around 10 million shared. The repertoire was sequenced with immunoSEQ multiplex PCR; TCRdb's copy has only in-frame clones and lacks some. V, J and clone size derive from that table, while D and trimming were established from the DNA sequence. The table records 95,000 to 100,000 clones, 85% to 90% of them present only once. Trimming removed 6 bases from V and 7 bases from J; junction bases left unmatched: 11. This CDR3 comprises 15 residues. Germline loops: CDR1 SGDLS, CDR2 YYNGEE.

This clonotype was sampled from a man aged 25-40 years in good health and CMV-seronegative. Sequences were obtained from PBMCs. V is TRBV9 and J is TRBJ2-2; 8 bases are shared with TRBD1. The CDR3 is CASTFRDRSHGELFF. DNA for the CDR3: TGTGCCAGCACCTTCAGGGACAGGTCTCACGGGGAGCTGTTTTTT.